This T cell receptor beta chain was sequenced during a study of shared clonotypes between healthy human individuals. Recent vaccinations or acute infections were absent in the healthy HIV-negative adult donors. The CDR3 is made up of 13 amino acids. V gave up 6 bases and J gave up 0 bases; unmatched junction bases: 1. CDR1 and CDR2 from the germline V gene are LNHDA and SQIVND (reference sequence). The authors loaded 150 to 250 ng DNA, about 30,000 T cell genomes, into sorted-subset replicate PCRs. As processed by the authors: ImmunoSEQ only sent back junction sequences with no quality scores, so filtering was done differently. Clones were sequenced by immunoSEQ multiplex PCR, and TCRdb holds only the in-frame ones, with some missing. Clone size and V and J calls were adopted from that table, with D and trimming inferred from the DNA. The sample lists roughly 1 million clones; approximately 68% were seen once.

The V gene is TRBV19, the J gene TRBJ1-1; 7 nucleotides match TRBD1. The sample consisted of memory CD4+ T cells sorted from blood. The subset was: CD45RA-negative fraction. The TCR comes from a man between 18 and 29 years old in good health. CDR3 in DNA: TGTGCCAGTAGGGGACAGATGAACACTGAAGCTTTCTTT. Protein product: CASRGQMNTEAFF.